Below, 9 T cell receptor beta chains from the same sample are listed, as sequenced in a study of blood T cell repertoires in COVID-19. Sequencing used immunoSEQ multiplex PCR; TCRdb keeps in-frame clones, though not all of them. The sample carries roughly 76,000 clones, around nine tenths recorded once. Sequenced material: peripheral blood. Every receptor here comes from a man in his sixties or seventies with active or convalescent COVID-19.

The V gene is TRBV14, the J gene TRBJ2-1; D gene uncertain. The CDR3 is made up of 15 amino acids. Germline V gene lookup returns CDR1 SGHDN and CDR2 FVKESK. V lost 4 bases to trimming and J lost 0 bases, with 10 bases between them. CDR3 region: CASSRFESSYNEQFF. DNA for the CDR3: TGTGCCAGCAGCCGGTTCGAGAGCTCCTACAATGAGCAGTTCTTC.

The chain uses TRBV4-2 and TRBJ1-4; 7 nucleotides line up with TRBD1. Per germline, CDR1 LGHNA and CDR2 YNFKEQ. The CDR3 totals 15 residues. The J segment lost 7 bases and the V segment lost 4 bases, leaving 9 bases of the junction unmatched. This chain's CDR3 is CASSLTRDRAEKLFF. The CDR3 nucleotides are TGTGCCAGCAGCCTAACCCGGGACAGAGCTGAAAAACTGTTTTTT.

The V and J genes are TRBV5-5 and TRBJ1-1; 8 bases agree with TRBD1. Per the germline V gene, CDR1 is SGHKS and CDR2 is YYEKEE (reference sequence). This CDR3 spans 13 amino acids. V was pared by 1 base and J by 4 bases, with 0 bases of the junction left unmatched. In DNA, the CDR3 is TGTGCCAGCAGCTTGCAGGGGGCCACTGAAGCTTTCTTT. Amino acids: CASSLQGATEAFF.

The chain joins TRBV28 to TRBJ1-5; TRBD1 matches at 11 bases. The CDR3 is 15 amino acids. CDR1 and CDR2 (germline): MDHEN, SYDVKM. V lost 6 bases to trimming and J lost 5 bases; unmatched junction nucleotides: 6. CDR3 amino acids: CASSPGGQGDQPQHF. CDR3 sequence (DNA): TGTGCCAGCAGCCCAGGGGGACAGGGGGATCAGCCCCAGCATTTT.

CDR3: CASSLGTSGYTDTQYF. In nucleotides, the CDR3 is TGCGCCAGCAGCCTGGGGACTAGCGGATACACAGATACGCAGTATTTT. The chain links TRBV4-1 to TRBJ2-3, with TRBD2 matching 11 bases. The CDR3 runs to 16 residues. The germline V gene has CDR1 MGHRA and CDR2 YSYEKL. V shed 4 bases, J shed 2 bases, and the junction held 5 bases outside the gene matches.

The chain has TRBV4-3 and TRBJ2-3; D is perhaps TRBD2 (6 bases). The CDR3 is 15 residues long. Per germline, CDR1 LGHNA and CDR2 YSLEER. Trimming cost V 2 bases and J 5 bases, with 14 bases left between them. The chain's CDR3 is CASSQKSGGEDTQYF. The CDR3 DNA is TGCGCCAGCAGCCAAAAGAGCGGAGGGGAAGATACGCAGTATTTT.

CDR3 protein: CATRFASGAYEQYF. The CDR3 DNA is TGTGCCACCAGGTTTGCTAGCGGGGCCTACGAGCAGTACTTC. This sequence joins TRBV19 and TRBJ2-7; TRBD2 agrees at 9 bases. CDR3 size: 14 residues. V was pared by 10 bases and J by 2 bases, with 9 bases of the junction left unmatched. Germline V CDR1 and CDR2: LNHDA, SQIVND (reference sequence).

The chain recombines TRBV5-1 with TRBJ2-3, with 7 nucleotides matching TRBD2. Germline V gene data show CDR1 as SGHRS and CDR2 as YFSETQ. The CDR3 is made up of 14 amino acids. V dropped 2 bases and J dropped 5; count of bases not matched to a gene: 5. CDR3 nucleotide sequence: TGCGCCAGCAGCTTCTTCGGGAGGAGAGATACGCAGTATTTT. This gives the protein CASSFFGRRDTQYF.

This clone is a singleton in its sample. The rearrangement links TRBV18 to TRBJ1-3, with D possibly TRBD1 on 5 matching bases. V shed 5 bases and J shed 4 bases, with 6 bases lying between them. Germline V gene sequence: CDR1 KGHSH, CDR2 LQKENI. The CDR3 has 12 residues. As DNA, the CDR3 is TGTGCCAGCTCAGACAGAGGAAACACCATATATTTT. This sequence encodes CASSDRGNTIYF.